Listed below are T cell receptor beta chains from one sample, sequenced in a study of T-cell reconstitution after alpha-beta-depleted transplantation in children. TCRdb itself ran the PCR reads through MiXCR, one entry per CDR3 protein. The sample has nearly 350,000 distinct CDR3 sequences; about 17% are singletons. Sample: PBMCs, mostly from graft donor cells, taken 360 days after TCRalphabeta/CD19-depleted stem cell transplant. Receptor source: a male patient under 10 years old who had a stem cell transplant for acute lymphoblastic leukemia, so the T cells may come from the graft donor. The CDR3 runs from the conserved cysteine through the conserved F or W. A D gene is named only where the DNA matches it firmly. Clone size is shown for a subset of rows, as once, few, many or a class of expanded clone.

D gene	CDR3 length	J gene	V gene	clone size	CDR3 DNA	CDR3 protein
NA	14	TRBJ2-1	TRBV2	NA	TGTGCCAGCAGTGAACGACAGACCAAAAATGAGCAGTTCTTC	CASSERQTKNEQFF
TRBD2	17	TRBJ2-5	TRBV12-3/TRBV12-4	NA	TGTGCCAGCAGTCCTTGGGGACTAGCGGGAGTTGGAGAGACCCAGTACTTC	CASSPWGLAGVGETQYF
NA	19	TRBJ2-5	TRBV6-2/TRBV6-3	NA	TGTGCCAGCAGTTACGAGGTTGCGGGCTGGGGGCGTTTAAGAGAGACCCAGTACTTC	CASSYEVAGWGRLRETQYF
TRBD1	21	TRBJ2-5	TRBV3-1	few	TGTGCCAGCAGCCAAGATGGGCAGCGAAGATGGACAGGGCATAACCATGAGACCCAGTACTTC	CASSQDGQRRWTGHNHETQYF
NA	14	TRBJ2-1	TRBV20-1	few	TGCAGTGCTAGTTCTAGGATTCTGTACAATGAGCAGTTCTTC	CSASSRILYNEQFF
TRBD2	16	TRBJ2-3	TRBV4-3	NA	TGCGCCAGCAGCCAAGTAGCGGGGGGATACACAGATACGCAGTATTTT	CASSQVAGGYTDTQYF
TRBD2	13	TRBJ2-1	TRBV20-1	NA	TGCAGTTTTACTAGCGGGTCAAACAATGAGCAGTTCTTC	CSFTSGSNNEQFF
NA	13	TRBJ2-7	TRBV6-2/TRBV6-3	NA	TGTGCCAGCAGGACGAAACGAGGGGACGAGCAGTACTTC	CASRTKRGDEQYF
TRBD2	16	TRBJ2-3	TRBV5-1	NA	TGCGCCAGCAGCTTGGAAAAAGCGGGAGACGAGAAGACGCAGTATTTT	CASSLEKAGDEKTQYF
NA	14	TRBJ2-7	TRBV29-1	few	TGCAGCGTTGAAGGAATTAGTCGCCCCTACGAGCAGTACTTC	CSVEGISRPYEQYF
NA	13	TRBJ2-3	TRBV4-3	NA	TGCGCCAGCAGCCAACTCCTAGAACATACGCAGTATTTT	CASSQLLEHTQYF
NA	11	TRBJ1-2	TRBV29-1	many	TGCAGCGTGGACTCCTGGGAGGGCTACACCTTC	CSVDSWEGYTF
TRBD2	15	TRBJ2-3	TRBV20-1	many	TGCAGTGCTATTTCGGCCCGCGGGAGATCGGATACGCAGTATTTT	CSAISARGRSDTQYF
NA	14	TRBJ1-6	TRBV7-2	few	TGTGCCAGCAGCCCCACGGGGGTTCGGTCACCCCTCCACTTT	CASSPTGVRSPLHF
TRBD2	17	TRBJ2-1	TRBV4-3	few	TGCGCCAGCAGCCAGAGGACTAGCGGGAGCTCCTACAATGAGCAGTTCTTC	CASSQRTSGSSYNEQFF
TRBD2	17	TRBJ2-1	TRBV6-1	once	TGTGCCAGCAGACCCTTCGGGGCGCGGGGGTTAAACAATGAGCAGTTCTTC	CASRPFGARGLNNEQFF